This TCR beta chain was obtained from a study of blood T cell repertoires in COVID-19. Across the whole study: T cells, B-cell-depleted T cells, or PBMCs provided the cDNA or gDNA that served as material.

Profiled with immunoSEQ multiplex PCR; TCRdb holds only in-frame clones, not every one. The table lists 310,000 or so clones, 70% to 90% of them singletons. The germline gives CDR1 SGHRS, CDR2 YFSETQ. The CDR3 totals 14 residues. The ends lost 3 bases at V and 0 bases at J; junction bases unmatched: 2. The rearrangement links TRBV5-1 to TRBJ1-2; 7 nucleotides agree with TRBD1. The source of this sequence is a woman aged 18-29 years who had recovered from COVID-19. Specimen: PBMCs or T cells enriched from blood (not recorded which). The CDR3 region is CASSWTGANYGYTF. DNA for the CDR3: TGCGCCAGCAGCTGGACAGGAGCTAACTATGGCTACACCTTC.